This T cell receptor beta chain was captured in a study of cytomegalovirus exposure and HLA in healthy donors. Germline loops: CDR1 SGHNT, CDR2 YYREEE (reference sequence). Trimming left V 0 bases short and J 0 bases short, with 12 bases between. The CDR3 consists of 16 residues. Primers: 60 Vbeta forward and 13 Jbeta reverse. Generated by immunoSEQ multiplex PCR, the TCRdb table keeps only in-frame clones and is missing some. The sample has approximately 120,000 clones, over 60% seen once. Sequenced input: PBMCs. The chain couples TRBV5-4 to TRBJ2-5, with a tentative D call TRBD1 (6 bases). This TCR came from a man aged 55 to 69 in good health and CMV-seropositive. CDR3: CASSLGGPSYQETQYF. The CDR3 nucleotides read TGTGCCAGCAGCTTGGGGGGGCCGTCGTACCAAGAGACCCAGTACTTC.